This passage covers 14 T cell receptor beta chains from one sample sequenced in a study of regulatory T cells in long-lasting Graves disease (dated by TCRdb to the early 2020s). The receptor library was made with multiplex PCR. This sample was sequenced with an Illumina HiSeq 4000. TCR beta libraries were built with iRepertoire HTBI primers and Arm-PCR amplification of CDR3 regions. Through fastp at Q25 and MiXCR, TCRdb rebuilt clones from the public reads, retaining in-frame beta chains. When rows share a CDR3 protein, they turn into one entry using the most common DNA and genes. The sample has over 500,000 distinct CDR3 sequences on record, roughly 15% of them singletons. The ten biggest clones cover approximately 12% of the sample. What this sample's time point label stands for: newly diagnosed GD, antithyroid drugs for less than 3 months. For both TCR sequencing and RNA sequencing, RNA was extracted from PBMCs using TRIzol.

These data also featured in a second study, about T cells in Graves' hyperthyroidism and ophthalmopathy.

The material was peripheral blood mononuclear cells (PBMCs), obtained at new diagnosis, from a patient treated with antithyroid drugs. The origin of the receptors is a young man with Graves disease. Donor details come from another sample of the same person, matched by shared clones.

The gene calls are TRBV5-6 and TRBJ2-1; 10 bases align to TRBD2. CDR1 and CDR2 (germline): SGHDT, YYEEEE. V lost 3 bases to trimming and J lost 8 bases; unmatched junction nucleotides: 8. The CDR3 totals 15 residues. CDR3 protein: CASSWPSGSRDEQFF. CDR3 sequence (DNA): TGTGCCAGCAGCTGGCCTAGCGGGAGTCGGGATGAGCAGTTCTTC. Looking up the rest from reference TRBV5-6 and TRBJ2-1 gives the full variable domain: DAGVTQSPTHLIKTRGQQVTLRCSPKSGHDTVSWYQQALGQGPQFIFQYYEEEERQRGNFPDRFSGHQFPNYSSELNVNALLLGDSALYLCASSWPSGSRDEQFFGPGTRLTVL.

The rearrangement joins TRBV24-1 to TRBJ2-3; D is undetermined. Trimming removed 6 bases at V and 0 bases at J, with 12 bases between. Looked up from germline, CDR1 is KGHDR and CDR2 is SFDVKD. CDR3 length: 15 residues. In nucleotides, the CDR3 is TGTGCCACCAGTCTCGGGCGGTCTAGCACAGATACGCAGTATTTT. Translating it yields CATSLGRSSTDTQYF.

This clonotype was observed at least ten times. The chain employs TRBV30 and TRBJ2-1; 14 bases line up with TRBD2. This CDR3 spans 13 amino acids. Germline values: CDR1 GTSNPN, CDR2 SVGIG (reference sequence). With V trimmed by 5 bases and J by 10 bases, 4 bases remained unmatched. The CDR3 loop reads CAWGGTSGSEQFF. The CDR3 coding sequence is TGTGCCTGGGGGGGGACTAGCGGGAGCGAGCAGTTCTTC.

The chain carries TRBV6-2 or TRBV6-3 and TRBJ2-3; 10 bases are a match to TRBD1. The V and J ends lost 7 bases and 7 bases, in that order; junction bases with no gene match: 5. The germline CDR1 and CDR2 sequences are MNHEY and SVGEGT. This CDR3 is built from 13 residues. The chain's CDR3 is CASTQDRGHTQYF. Here the CDR3 DNA reads TGTGCCAGCACCCAAGACAGGGGGCATACGCAGTATTTT.

There are a few counts of this clonotype. This chain joins TRBV5-1 and TRBJ1-2; weak D call: TRBD1 (6 bases). Germline CDR1 is SGHRS and CDR2 is YFSETQ. The CDR3 contains 16 residues. Trimming cost V 0 bases and J 3 bases, with 15 bases left between them. The CDR3 loop is CASSLGGAVAYYGYTF. Written as DNA, the CDR3 is TGCGCCAGCAGCTTGGGGGGGGCAGTTGCCTACTATGGCTACACCTTC.

This clonotype came up a few times. The rearrangement uses TRBV20-1 and TRBJ2-1; possible D gene TRBD1, 5 bases. V was shortened by 3 bases and J by 6 bases, with 12 bases between the two germline ends. The CDR3 is made up of 13 amino acids. Germline CDR1 reads DFQATT; CDR2 reads SNEGSKA (reference sequence). In DNA form, the CDR3 reads TGCAGTGCTAGTATGGGGCTAACCAATGAGCAGTTCTTC. Amino acids: CSASMGLTNEQFF.

This clonotype was seen many times. The chain recombines TRBV5-1 with TRBJ2-7; the D call may be TRBD1 or TRBD2 (5 bases each). Germline values: CDR1 SGHRS, CDR2 YFSETQ. The CDR3 has 17 residues. Deletions cut 1 base from V and 9 bases from J, with 26 bases between. The CDR3 DNA reads TGCGCCAGCAGCTTGTACTTGGGGGTGAGCACGGAGACGGGGCAGTACTTC. Amino acids: CASSLYLGVSTETGQYF. The complete variable domain, with remaining parts taken from reference TRBV5-1 and TRBJ2-7, reads KAGVTQTPRYLIKTRGQQVTLSCSPISGHRSVSWYQQTPGQGLQFLFEYFSETQRNKGNFPGRFSGRQFSNSRSEMNVSTLELGDSALYLCASSLYLGVSTETGQYFGPGTRLTVT.

This clonotype has a count of ten or more. CDR3 in amino acids: CASSPPNRGDEQYF. The CDR3 DNA reads TGTGCCAGCAGCCCTCCCAACAGGGGGGACGAGCAGTACTTC. The chain employs TRBV12-3 or TRBV12-4 and TRBJ2-7; TRBD1 matches 8 bases. Germline trimming cut 6 bases from V and 5 bases from J; bases unmatched to any gene: 9. The CDR3 has 14 residues.

The chain employs TRBV29-1 and TRBJ2-3; D unresolved. CDR3 length: 12 residues. The V and J ends lost 4 bases and 3 bases respectively, with 8 bases between them. Germline V gives CDR1 SQVTM, CDR2 ANQGSEA. The CDR3 region is CSVGIGTDTQYF. The CDR3 DNA sequence: TGCAGCGTTGGGATTGGGACAGATACGCAGTATTTT.

This clonotype was observed many times. The chain couples TRBV5-1 to TRBJ2-3, with 15 bases aligning to TRBD2. The junction had 7 bases not matched to a gene; V was cut back by 4 bases and J by 4 bases. Germline lookup yields CDR1 SGHRS and CDR2 YFSETQ. The CDR3 runs 17 residues. The CDR3 nucleotides are TGCGCCAGCAGCCCCGGGACTAGCGGGAGGTTAGCAGATACGCAGTATTTT. Amino acid sequence: CASSPGTSGRLADTQYF.

This clonotype occurred many times. The chain recombines TRBV10-2 with TRBJ2-7; TRBD2 matches 12 bases. CDR1 WSHSY and CDR2 SAAADI come from the germline V gene. J was trimmed by 6 bases and V by 2 bases; bases with no gene match: 5. The CDR3 totals 15 residues. CDR3 sequence: CASSEGLAGKGEQYF. CDR3 coding DNA: TGCGCCAGCAGTGAGGGACTAGCGGGAAAGGGCGAGCAGTACTTC.

The J gene is TRBJ1-3, the V gene TRBV13, with D unresolved. Germline CDR1 is PRHDT and CDR2 is FYEKMQ (reference sequence). The ends were cut back, 2 bases at V and 4 bases at J, with 12 bases in the middle. CDR3 length: 15 amino acids. CDR3 region: CASSLRGFGGNTIYF. The DNA of the CDR3 is TGTGCCAGCAGCTTACGAGGGTTTGGCGGAAACACCATATATTTT.

This clonotype was counted ten times or more. V gene TRBV9 combines with J gene TRBJ2-5; TRBD2 matches at 10 bases. The CDR3 contains 14 residues. CDR1 SGDLS and CDR2 YYNGEE come from the germline V gene. The V and J ends lost 3 bases and 4 bases, in that order; junction bases with no gene match: 3. The CDR3 sequence is CASSARLAGETQYF. The DNA of the CDR3 is TGTGCCAGCAGCGCCAGACTAGCGGGAGAGACCCAGTACTTC. The complete variable domain, with remaining parts taken from reference TRBV9 and TRBJ2-5, reads DSGVTQTPKHLITATGQRVTLRCSPRSGDLSVYWYQQSLDQGLQFLIQYYNGEERAKGNILERFSAQQFPDLHSELNLSSLELGDSALYFCASSARLAGETQYFGPGTRLLVL.

This clonotype has a count of ten or more. This chain uses TRBV10-3 with TRBJ2-3; 8 nucleotides agree with TRBD2. This CDR3 spans 17 amino acids. Germline V gene data show CDR1 as ENHRY and CDR2 as SYGVKD. J gave up 1 base and V 0 bases, and 6 bases lay outside the gene matches. This CDR3 reads CAISESLREVRTDTQYF. DNA for the CDR3: TGTGCCATCAGTGAGTCTTTGCGGGAGGTCCGCACAGATACGCAGTATTTT.